Listed below are T cell receptor beta chains from one sample, sequenced in a study of T-cell memory formation after mild COVID-19. TCRdb independently ran MiXCR on the 5' RACE reads; one entry per CDR3 protein. This repertoire shows about 120,000 distinct CDR3 sequences, about 15% found once; its top ten account for approximately 15%. Material for sequencing was PBMCs or a T cell subset sorted from them (not recorded which). The receptors were sampled from an adult woman who had mild COVID-19 (a few samples of this study predate the infection). Cell type and time point are not known. The CDR3 runs from the conserved cysteine through the conserved F or W. The D gene is left open where the match is weak. Clone size is not always given. Where it is, it says once, few, many or a class for expanded clones.

NA	TRBV14	TRBJ1-3	16	few	CASRPGTPWSGNTIYF	TGTGCCAGCAGACCAGGGACACCCTGGTCTGGAAACACCATATATTTT
TRBD2	TRBV7-2	TRBJ2-7	14	NA	CASSFWTSGYEQYF	TGTGCCAGCAGCTTCTGGACTAGCGGATACGAGCAGTACTTC
TRBD2	TRBV5-6	TRBJ2-1	19	few	CASSLVGTSAGRPSNEQFF	TGTGCCAGCAGCTTGGTCGGGACTAGCGCGGGACGGCCTTCAAATGAGCAGTTCTTC
TRBD2	TRBV11-1	TRBJ2-1	17	NA	CASSSGLAGGFYNEQFF	TGTGCCAGCAGCTCCGGACTAGCGGGGGGGTTTTACAATGAGCAGTTCTTC
NA	TRBV4-3	TRBJ2-7	14	NA	CASSQDLAGREQYF	TGCGCCAGCAGCCAAGATTTGGCAGGGCGGGAGCAGTACTTC
TRBD1	TRBV29-1	TRBJ1-2	13	NA	CSVKGTGVIGYTF	TGCAGCGTCAAAGGGACAGGGGTTATTGGCTACACCTTC
NA	TRBV12-3/TRBV12-4	TRBJ1-2	13	NA	CASSFNSLRGYTF	TGTGCCAGCAGTTTTAACAGCTTGAGGGGCTACACCTTC
NA	TRBV7-2	TRBJ2-2	14	NA	CASMQLANTGELFF	TGTGCCAGCATGCAGCTAGCGAACACCGGGGAGCTGTTTTTT
TRBD2	TRBV5-4	TRBJ2-2	18	NA	CASSLNIVTSGRTGELFF	TGTGCCAGCAGCTTGAATATCGTTACTAGCGGGAGGACCGGGGAGCTGTTTTTT
NA	TRBV13	TRBJ2-1	15	NA	CASSLAQRAINEQFF	TGTGCCAGCAGCTTAGCTCAGCGGGCTATCAATGAGCAGTTCTTC
NA	TRBV5-4	TRBJ1-1	11	NA	CATSSQIEAFF	TGTGCCACCAGTTCACAGATTGAAGCTTTCTTT
TRBD2	TRBV29-1	TRBJ2-5	14	NA	CSAQLGTTQETQYF	TGCAGCGCCCAACTGGGGACTACCCAAGAGACCCAGTACTTC
TRBD2	TRBV4-1	TRBJ2-1	16	NA	CASSAAGTSVANEQFF	TGCGCCAGCAGCGCCGCTGGGACTAGCGTGGCTAATGAGCAGTTCTTC
NA	TRBV12-3/TRBV12-4	TRBJ2-4	14	few	CASSLGEAKNIQYF	TGTGCCAGCAGCCTAGGGGAAGCCAAAAACATTCAGTACTTC
NA	TRBV19	TRBJ1-5	14	few	CASSTRERNQPQHF	TGTGCCAGTAGTACGCGGGAGAGGAATCAGCCCCAGCATTTT
NA	TRBV7-9	TRBJ2-3	16	NA	CASSLVTAVARDTQYF	TGTGCCAGCAGCTTAGTTACCGCCGTTGCGAGAGATACGCAGTATTTT
NA	TRBV13	TRBJ1-1	16	few	CASSLGRFRVNTEAFF	TGTGCCAGCAGCTTAGGCCGGTTTCGGGTGAACACTGAAGCTTTCTTT
NA	TRBV5-5	TRBJ1-6	15	NA	CASSLDGTPNSPLHF	TGTGCCAGCAGCTTGGATGGGACACCTAATTCACCCCTCCACTTT
NA	TRBV7-6	TRBJ2-7	15	few	CASSLRRTMSHEQYF	TGTGCCAGCAGCTTAAGGAGAACTATGAGCCACGAGCAGTACTTC
NA	TRBV5-1	TRBJ1-1	11	many	CASRVNAEAFF	TGCGCCAGCAGAGTGAATGCTGAAGCTTTCTTT
NA	TRBV24-1	TRBJ2-5	17	few	CATSDFGWGKSQETQYF	TGTGCCACCAGTGATTTTGGGTGGGGGAAAAGCCAAGAGACCCAGTACTTC
NA	TRBV4-2	TRBJ1-4	18	many	CASSQGPVLLRTNEKLFF	TGTGCCAGCAGCCAAGGCCCAGTCCTTCTTAGGACTAATGAAAAACTGTTTTTT
TRBD2	TRBV12-3/TRBV12-4	TRBJ2-1	15	few	CASSPSTGGPNEQFF	TGTGCCAGCAGCCCCTCGACGGGAGGGCCCAATGAGCAGTTCTTC
TRBD2	TRBV7-9	TRBJ2-5	15	few	CASSLVHGGMETQYF	TGTGCCAGCAGCTTAGTCCACGGGGGGATGGAGACCCAGTACTTC
NA	TRBV5-1	TRBJ2-2	16	few	CASSPAGTANTGELFF	TGCGCCAGCAGCCCCGCCGGGACGGCGAACACCGGGGAGCTGTTTTTT
NA	TRBV7-9	TRBJ2-1	12	medium-sized	CASSLLGAEQFF	TGTGCCAGCAGCCTCCTAGGAGCCGAGCAGTTCTTC
NA	TRBV5-1	TRBJ1-1	14	NA	CASSLPKAATEAFF	TGCGCCAGCAGCTTACCAAAGGCCGCCACTGAAGCTTTCTTT
TRBD2	TRBV7-2	TRBJ2-5	15	NA	CASSSLGGTLETQYF	TGTGCCAGCAGCTCCCTGGGAGGGACCCTGGAGACCCAGTACTTC
TRBD1	TRBV6-5	TRBJ1-6	14	NA	CASSRNRGNSPLHF	TGTGCCAGCAGCCGCAACAGGGGTAATTCACCCCTCCACTTT
TRBD2	TRBV20-1	TRBJ2-7	16	NA	CSASSVAGGRTYEQYF	TGCAGTGCTAGTAGTGTAGCGGGAGGCCGCACCTACGAGCAGTACTTC
NA	TRBV29-1	TRBJ1-1	14	NA	CSVEGPLRGTEAFF	TGCAGCGTTGAAGGACCTCTCAGGGGCACTGAAGCTTTCTTT
NA	TRBV12-3/TRBV12-4	TRBJ2-7	13	NA	CASSLEEAYEQYF	TGTGCCAGCAGTTTAGAGGAGGCCTACGAGCAGTACTTC
TRBD1	TRBV4-2	TRBJ1-5	15	few	CASSQGQGASEPQHF	TGTGCCAGCAGCCAAGGACAGGGGGCGAGTGAGCCCCAGCATTTT
NA	TRBV2	TRBJ1-1	13	few	CASSVWENTEAFF	TGTGCCAGCAGTGTATGGGAGAACACTGAAGCTTTCTTT
TRBD2	TRBV5-6	TRBJ2-7	16	NA	CASSRRGLALPYEQYF	TGTGCCAGCAGCCGGAGGGGACTAGCTTTGCCCTACGAGCAGTACTTC
NA	TRBV7-2	TRBJ1-1	14	few	CASSFVGRYIEAFF	TGTGCCAGCAGCTTTGTGGGACGGTATATTGAAGCTTTCTTT
TRBD2	TRBV14	TRBJ2-7	17	few	CASSQDLRLAGKYEQYF	TGTGCCAGCAGCCAAGATCTGCGGCTAGCGGGCAAGTACGAGCAGTACTTC
NA	TRBV27	TRBJ2-7	13	few	CASSFATMGEQYF	TGTGCCAGCAGCTTCGCAACAATGGGGGAGCAGTACTTC
NA	TRBV6-1	TRBJ1-6	16	NA	CASSEAQTEYNSPLHF	TGTGCCAGCAGTGAAGCCCAGACAGAGTACAATTCACCCCTCCACTTT
NA	TRBV7-9	TRBJ2-7	13	many	CASSLGQNYEQYF	TGTGCCAGCAGCTTAGGACAGAACTACGAGCAGTACTTC
NA	TRBV25-1	TRBJ2-7	15	medium-sized	CASSESRRYGDEQYF	TGTGCCAGCAGTGAGTCCCGCAGGTACGGGGACGAGCAGTACTTC
NA	TRBV5-1	TRBJ1-1	13	NA	CASSFRENTEAFF	TGCGCCAGCAGCTTTCGGGAGAACACTGAAGCTTTCTTT
TRBD2	TRBV7-9	TRBJ2-3	16	few	CASRRTSGRATDTQYF	TGTGCCAGCAGACGGACTAGCGGGAGGGCCACAGATACGCAGTATTTT
NA	TRBV28	TRBJ2-5	15	NA	CASSGDSGTGTTQYF	TGTGCCAGCAGTGGGGACTCCGGGACGGGGACAACCCAGTACTTC
NA	TRBV24-1	TRBJ2-1	12	NA	CATSEGLNEQFF	TGTGCCACCAGTGAGGGTTTAAATGAGCAGTTCTTC
TRBD2	TRBV5-1	TRBJ2-4	15	NA	CASSLDGGTKNIQYF	TGCGCCAGCAGCTTGGACGGGGGGACCAAAAACATTCAGTACTTC
TRBD1	TRBV5-6	TRBJ2-7	15	few	CASNGRDRELGEQYF	TGTGCCAGCAACGGCCGGGACAGGGAGTTGGGGGAGCAGTACTTC
NA	TRBV7-9	TRBJ2-2	12	few	CASSNEVGELFF	TGTGCCAGCAGCAACGAGGTCGGGGAGCTGTTTTTT
NA	TRBV29-1	TRBJ2-3	11	few	CSVDGADTQYF	TGCAGCGTTGATGGGGCAGATACGCAGTATTTT